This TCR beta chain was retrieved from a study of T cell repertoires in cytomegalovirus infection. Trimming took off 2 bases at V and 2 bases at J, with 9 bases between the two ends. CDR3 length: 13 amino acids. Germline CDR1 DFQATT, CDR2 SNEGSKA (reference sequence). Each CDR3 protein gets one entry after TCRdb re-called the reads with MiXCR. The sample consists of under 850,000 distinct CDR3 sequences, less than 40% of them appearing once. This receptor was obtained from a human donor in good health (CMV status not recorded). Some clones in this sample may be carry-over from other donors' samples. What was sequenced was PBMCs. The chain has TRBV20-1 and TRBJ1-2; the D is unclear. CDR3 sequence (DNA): TGCAGTGCTAGAACAACAGAGAACTATGGCTACACCTTC. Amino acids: CSARTTENYGYTF.